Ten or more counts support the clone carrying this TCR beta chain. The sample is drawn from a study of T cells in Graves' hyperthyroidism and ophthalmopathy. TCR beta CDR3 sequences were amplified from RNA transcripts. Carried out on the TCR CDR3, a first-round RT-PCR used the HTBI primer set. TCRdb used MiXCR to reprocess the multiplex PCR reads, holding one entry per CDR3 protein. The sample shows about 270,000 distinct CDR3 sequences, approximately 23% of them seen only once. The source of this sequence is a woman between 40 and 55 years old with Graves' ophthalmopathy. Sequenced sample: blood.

As DNA, the CDR3 is TGCGCCAGCAGAAGGACAGGGACTGGGGCCAACGTCCTGACTTTC. It codes for CASRRTGTGANVLTF. The chain couples TRBV5-1 to TRBJ2-6; 8 nucleotides line up with TRBD1. The J segment lost 2 bases and the V segment lost 5 bases, leaving 3 bases of the junction unmatched. This CDR3 is built from 15 residues. Looked up from germline, CDR1 is SGHRS and CDR2 is YFSETQ.